The entry below describes one TCR beta chain. The target antigen is unknown. This specimen belongs to a study of T cell responses to AZD1222 COVID-19 vaccine. Profiling relied on immunoSEQ multiplex PCR, and the TCRdb table lists in-frame clones only, not all of them. The sample contains roughly 110,000 clones, about 90% of which appear only once. Study observations and caveats: Spike-wide vaccine-associated CD4 TCRs dominated at 160-218 and 743-854. Females made up more of the donors, who were largely white British, and clonal diversity may have come out too low. The study sampled repertoires only after the peak T cell response.

This TCR derives from an adult who received the AZD1222 COVID-19 vaccine. The sequencing here drew on peripheral blood, taken 28 days after the second AZD1222 dose.

In nucleotides, the CDR3 is TGTGCCAGCGGCTCGACAGGGATCTCCTACGAGCAGTACTTC. This sequence encodes CASGSTGISYEQYF. The chain is built from TRBV6-5 and TRBJ2-7; TRBD1 aligns across 7 bases. The V and J ends lost 8 bases and 0 bases, in that order; junction bases with no gene match: 7. This CDR3 contains 14 residues. Germline values: CDR1 MNHEY, CDR2 SVGAGI.